The rows below give T cell receptor beta chains drawn from one sample of a study of beta chain features in type 1 diabetes. Assay used: immunoSEQ multiplex PCR; TCRdb lists only in-frame clones, some missing. The data contain a few hundred thousand clones, approximately 15% of them singletons. Sequencing was done on a sample of naive CD4+ T cells from blood. These TCRs come from a woman aged 18-35 years with type 1 diabetes. Both conserved end residues are part of each CDR3. A D gene is named only where the DNA matches it firmly. Clone size is shown for a subset of rows, as once, few, many or a class of expanded clone.

CDR3	DNA	size	V	J	D
CATKDGTSTDTQYF	TGCGCCACCAAGGACGGGACTAGCACAGATACGCAGTATTTT	.	TRBV5-1	TRBJ2-3	.
CASGTPGQGRYNEQFF	TGTGCCAGCGGAACACCGGGACAGGGGCGCTACAATGAGCAGTTCTTC	.	TRBV28	TRBJ2-1	TRBD1
CASSDMVLGSHTYNEQFF	TGTGCCAGCAGCGACATGGTACTGGGTTCCCATACCTACAATGAGCAGTTCTTC	.	TRBV5-4	TRBJ2-1	.
CASSSRTSEGTQYF	TGCGCCAGCAGCTCCCGGACGTCCGAGGGAACCCAGTACTTC	.	TRBV5-1	TRBJ2-5	.
CASSLYQGSYEQYF	TGCGCCAGCAGCTTGTATCAGGGCTCCTACGAGCAGTACTTC	.	TRBV5-1	TRBJ2-7	.
CACFGISGSGVAKNIQYF	TGTGCCTGTTTTGGAATTAGCGGGAGCGGGGTAGCCAAAAACATTCAGTACTTC	few	TRBV30	TRBJ2-4	TRBD2
CASSGGHSETQYF	TGTGCCAGCAGTGGGGGACACTCAGAGACCCAGTACTTC	few	TRBV2	TRBJ2-5	.
CASSLFGEQYF	TGTGCCAGCAGTTTATTCGGCGAGCAGTACTTC	.	TRBV27	TRBJ2-7	.
CASFQGKHSGANVLTF	TGTGCCAGTTTCCAGGGGAAACACTCTGGGGCCAACGTCCTGACTTTC	.	TRBV13	TRBJ2-6	.
CSVEGTSGQETQYF	TGCAGCGTTGAAGGGACTAGCGGGCAAGAGACCCAGTACTTC	.	TRBV29-1	TRBJ2-5	TRBD2
CSALRTDGYTF	TGCAGTGCTCTACGGACAGATGGCTACACCTTC	few	TRBV20-1	TRBJ1-2	.
CASSLTGGQPQHF	TGCGCCAGCAGCTTGACAGGGGGCCAGCCCCAGCATTTT	.	TRBV5-1	TRBJ1-5	TRBD1
CASSQDSGTDTQYF	TGTGCCAGCAGCCAGGACTCGGGCACAGATACGCAGTATTTT	.	TRBV2	TRBJ2-3	.
CASLIRDTEAFF	TGTGCCAGTTTAATCCGGGACACTGAAGCTTTCTTT	few	TRBV19	TRBJ1-1	.
CASIRDRGRHYGYTF	TGTGCCAGCATCAGGGACAGGGGGCGTCACTATGGCTACACCTTC	few	TRBV2	TRBJ1-2	TRBD1
CASSLARDRIYEQYF	TGTGCCAGCAGCTTAGCCCGGGACAGGATCTACGAGCAGTACTTC	.	TRBV11-2	TRBJ2-7	TRBD1
CAWSVQGTGELFF	TGTGCCTGGAGTGTACAGGGCACCGGGGAGCTGTTTTTT	few	TRBV30	TRBJ2-2	.
CASSPSDRSTDTQYF	TGTGCCAGCAGCCCCTCGGACAGATCCACAGATACGCAGTATTTT	.	TRBV7-8	TRBJ2-3	.
CAWDQRGNTIYF	TGTGCCTGGGATCAGCGTGGAAACACCATATATTTT	few	TRBV30	TRBJ1-3	.
CASSSLAEDTQYF	TGTGCCAGCAGCTCGCTCGCGGAAGATACCCAGTACTTC	few	TRBV11-3	TRBJ2-5	.